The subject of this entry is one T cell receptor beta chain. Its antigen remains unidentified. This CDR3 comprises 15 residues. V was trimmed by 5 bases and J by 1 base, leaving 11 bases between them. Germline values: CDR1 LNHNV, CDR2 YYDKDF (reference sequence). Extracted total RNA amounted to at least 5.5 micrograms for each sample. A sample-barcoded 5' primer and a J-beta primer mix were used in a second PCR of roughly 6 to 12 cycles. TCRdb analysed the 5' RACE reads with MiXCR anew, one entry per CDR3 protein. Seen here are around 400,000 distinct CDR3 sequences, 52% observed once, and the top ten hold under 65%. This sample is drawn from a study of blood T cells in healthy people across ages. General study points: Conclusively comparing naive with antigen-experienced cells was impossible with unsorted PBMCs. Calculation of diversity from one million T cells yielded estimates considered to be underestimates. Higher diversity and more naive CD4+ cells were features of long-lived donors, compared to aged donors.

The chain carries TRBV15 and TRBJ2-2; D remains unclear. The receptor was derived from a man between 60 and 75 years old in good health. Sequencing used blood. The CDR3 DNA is TGTGCCACCAGCCTTACCACAGTGAACACCGGGGAGCTGTTTTTT. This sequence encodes CATSLTTVNTGELFF. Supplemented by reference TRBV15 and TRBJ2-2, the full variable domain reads DAMVIQNPRYQVTQFGKPVTLSCSQTLNHNVMYWYQQKSSQAPKLLFHYYDKDFNNEADTPDNFQSRRPNTSFCFLDIRSPGLGDTAMYLCATSLTTVNTGELFFGEGSRLTVL.